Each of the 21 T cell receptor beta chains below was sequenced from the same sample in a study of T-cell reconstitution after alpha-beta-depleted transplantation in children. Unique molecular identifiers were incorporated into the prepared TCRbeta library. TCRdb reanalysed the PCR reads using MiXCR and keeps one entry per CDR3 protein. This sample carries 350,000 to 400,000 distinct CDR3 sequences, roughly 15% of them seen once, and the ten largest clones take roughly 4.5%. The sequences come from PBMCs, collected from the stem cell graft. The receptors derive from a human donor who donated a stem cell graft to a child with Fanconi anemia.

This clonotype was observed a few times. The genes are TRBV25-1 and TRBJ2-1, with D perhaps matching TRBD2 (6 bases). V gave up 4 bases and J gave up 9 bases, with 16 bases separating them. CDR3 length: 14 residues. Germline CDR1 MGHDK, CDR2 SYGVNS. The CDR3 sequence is CASSASRRGPEQFF. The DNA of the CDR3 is TGTGCCAGCAGTGCTTCTAGGCGGGGCCCTGAGCAGTTCTTC.

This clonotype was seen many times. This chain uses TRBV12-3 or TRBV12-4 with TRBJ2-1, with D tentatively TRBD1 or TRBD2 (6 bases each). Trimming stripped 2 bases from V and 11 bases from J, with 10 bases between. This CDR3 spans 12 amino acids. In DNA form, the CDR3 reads TGTGCCAGCAGTTTAAGGAGGGGGAAGCAGTTCTTC. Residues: CASSLRRGKQFF.

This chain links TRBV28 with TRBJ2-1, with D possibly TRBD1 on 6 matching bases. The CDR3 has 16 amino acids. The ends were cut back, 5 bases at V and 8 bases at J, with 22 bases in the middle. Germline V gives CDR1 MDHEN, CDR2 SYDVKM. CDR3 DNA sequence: TGTGCCAGCAGTGGCTCCGATGACAGGCGGCGGGATGAGCAGTTCTTC. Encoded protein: CASSGSDDRRRDEQFF.

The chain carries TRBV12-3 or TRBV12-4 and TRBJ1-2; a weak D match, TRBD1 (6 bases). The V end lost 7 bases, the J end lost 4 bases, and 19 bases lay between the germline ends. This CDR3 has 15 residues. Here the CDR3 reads CASKRRTAGSYGYTF. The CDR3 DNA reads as TGTGCCAGCAAAAGGAGGACAGCGGGGAGCTATGGCTACACCTTC.

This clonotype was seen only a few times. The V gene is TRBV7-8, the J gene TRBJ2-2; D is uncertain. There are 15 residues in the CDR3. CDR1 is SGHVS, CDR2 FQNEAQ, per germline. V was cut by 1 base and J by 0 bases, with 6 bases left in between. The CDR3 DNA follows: TGTGCCAGCAGCTTAGACCACTCGAACACCGGGGAGCTGTTTTTT. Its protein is CASSLDHSNTGELFF.

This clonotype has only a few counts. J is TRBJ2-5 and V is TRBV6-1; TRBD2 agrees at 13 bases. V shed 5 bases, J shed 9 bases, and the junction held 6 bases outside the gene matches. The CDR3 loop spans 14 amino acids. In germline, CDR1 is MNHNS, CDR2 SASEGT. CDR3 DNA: TGTGCCAGCAGTCAGGGGACTAGCGGGGATTCCCAGTACTTC. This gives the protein CASSQGTSGDSQYF.

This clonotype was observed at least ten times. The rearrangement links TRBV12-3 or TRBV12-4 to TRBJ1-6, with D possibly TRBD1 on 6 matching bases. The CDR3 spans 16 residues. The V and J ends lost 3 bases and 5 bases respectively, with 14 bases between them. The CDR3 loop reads CASSLWGGIDNSPLHF. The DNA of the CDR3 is TGTGCCAGCAGTTTGTGGGGGGGCATTGATAATTCACCCCTCCACTTT.

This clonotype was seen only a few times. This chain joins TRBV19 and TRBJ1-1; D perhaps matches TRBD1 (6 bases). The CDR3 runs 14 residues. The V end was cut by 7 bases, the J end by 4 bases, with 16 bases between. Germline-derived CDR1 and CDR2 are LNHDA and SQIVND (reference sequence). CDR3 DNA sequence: TGTGCCAGTAATTCGCCAGGGGACCGCACTGAAGCTTTCTTT. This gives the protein CASNSPGDRTEAFF.

The CDR3 bases are TGTGCCACCGCGTTACTAGCGGGGGTCAGAGAGACCCAGTACTTC. This sequence encodes CATALLAGVRETQYF. The V call is TRBV10-3, the J call TRBJ2-5; 11 positions agree with TRBD2. J gave up 4 bases and V 10 bases, and 11 bases lay outside the gene matches. Germline CDR1 and CDR2: ENHRY and SYGVKD. The CDR3 has 15 residues.

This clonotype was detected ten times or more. The CDR3 region is CASTVGGAADTQYF. Written as DNA, the CDR3 is TGTGCCAGCACCGTAGGGGGGGCCGCAGATACGCAGTATTTT. The chain couples TRBV12-3 or TRBV12-4 to TRBJ2-3; D is possibly TRBD2 (7 bases). The CDR3 consists of 14 residues. V lost 7 bases to trimming and J lost 4 bases, with 15 bases between them.

DNA of the CDR3: TGCGCCAGCAGCCCGGGACCGGCGCTAGGGACTGAAAAACTGTTTTTT. Protein sequence: CASSPGPALGTEKLFF. The chain recombines TRBV4-3 with TRBJ1-4; possible D gene TRBD1, 5 bases. Germline-derived CDR1 and CDR2 are LGHNA and YSLEER. Trimming removed 4 bases at V and 7 bases at J, with 19 bases between. The CDR3 consists of 16 residues.

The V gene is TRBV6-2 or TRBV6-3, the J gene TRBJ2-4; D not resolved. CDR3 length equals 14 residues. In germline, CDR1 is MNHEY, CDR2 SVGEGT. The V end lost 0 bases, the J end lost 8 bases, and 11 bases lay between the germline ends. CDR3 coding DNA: TGTGCCAGCAGTTACTCCCGTTCTGTGGACATTCAGTACTTC. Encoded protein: CASSYSRSVDIQYF.

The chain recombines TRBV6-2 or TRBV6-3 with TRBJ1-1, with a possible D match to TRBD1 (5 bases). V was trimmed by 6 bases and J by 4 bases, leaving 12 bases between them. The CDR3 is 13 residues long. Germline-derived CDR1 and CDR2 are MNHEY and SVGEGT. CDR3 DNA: TGTGCCAGCAGGCCCTCAGGGTCCACTGAAGCTTTCTTT. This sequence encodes CASRPSGSTEAFF.

Written as DNA, the CDR3 is TGTGCCAGCTCACCAATCGCACTGCAGGCGGCTTTCTTT. It translates to CASSPIALQAAFF. The chain recombines TRBV18 with TRBJ1-1, with D unresolved. Germline V gene sequence: CDR1 KGHSH, CDR2 LQKENI. CDR3 length equals 13 residues. V dropped 2 bases and J dropped 11 bases, with 15 bases sitting between them.

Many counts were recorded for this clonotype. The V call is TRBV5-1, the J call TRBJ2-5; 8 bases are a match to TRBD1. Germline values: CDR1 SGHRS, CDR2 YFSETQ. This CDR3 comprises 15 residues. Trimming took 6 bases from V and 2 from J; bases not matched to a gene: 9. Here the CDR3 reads CASKSLGTGQETQYF. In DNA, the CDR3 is TGCGCCAGCAAATCCCTCGGGACAGGACAAGAGACCCAGTACTTC.

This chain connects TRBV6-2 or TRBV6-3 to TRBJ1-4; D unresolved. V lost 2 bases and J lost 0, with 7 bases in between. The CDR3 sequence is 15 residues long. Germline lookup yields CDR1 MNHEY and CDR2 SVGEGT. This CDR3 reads CASSYGYSTNEKLFF. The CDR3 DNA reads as TGTGCCAGCAGTTACGGCTATTCAACTAATGAAAAACTGTTTTTT.

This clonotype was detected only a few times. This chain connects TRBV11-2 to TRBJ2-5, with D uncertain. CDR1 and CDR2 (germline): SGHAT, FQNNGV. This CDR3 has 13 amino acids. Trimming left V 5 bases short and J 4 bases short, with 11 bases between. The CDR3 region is CASSQEVPETQYF. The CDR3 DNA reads TGTGCCAGCAGCCAAGAGGTACCAGAGACCCAGTACTTC.

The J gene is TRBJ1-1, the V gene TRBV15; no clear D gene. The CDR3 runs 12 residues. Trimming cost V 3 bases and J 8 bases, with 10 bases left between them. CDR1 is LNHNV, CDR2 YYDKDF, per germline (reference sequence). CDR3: CATSRVGREAFF. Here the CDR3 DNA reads TGTGCCACCAGCAGGGTTGGCAGAGAAGCTTTCTTT.

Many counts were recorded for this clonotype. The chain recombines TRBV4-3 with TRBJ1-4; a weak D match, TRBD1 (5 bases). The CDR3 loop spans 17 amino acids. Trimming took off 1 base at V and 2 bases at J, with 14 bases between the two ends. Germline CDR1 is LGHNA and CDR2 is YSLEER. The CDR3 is CASSQGGSVNTNEKLFF. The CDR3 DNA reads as TGCGCCAGCAGCCAAGGGGGGAGTGTCAACACTAATGAAAAACTGTTTTTT.

Here the CDR3 reads CASRPMTGNNSPLHF. In DNA, the CDR3 is TGTGCCAGCAGACCTATGACAGGGAATAATTCACCCCTCCACTTT. The V call is TRBV7-9, the J call TRBJ1-6; 7 bases fit TRBD1. Germline V lookup: CDR1 SEHNR, CDR2 FQNEAQ (reference sequence). V was pared by 6 bases and J by 5 bases, with 7 bases of the junction left unmatched. This CDR3 comprises 15 residues.

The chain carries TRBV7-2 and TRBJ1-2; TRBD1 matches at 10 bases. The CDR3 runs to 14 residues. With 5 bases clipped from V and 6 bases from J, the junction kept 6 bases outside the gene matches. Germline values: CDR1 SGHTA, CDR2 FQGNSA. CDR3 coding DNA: TGTGCCAGCAGCGCTTTCGGGACAGGGGATGGCTACACCTTC. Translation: CASSAFGTGDGYTF. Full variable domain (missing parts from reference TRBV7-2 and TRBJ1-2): GAGVSQSPSNKVTEKGKDVELRCDPISGHTALYWYRQSLGQGLEFLIYFQGNSAPDKSGLPSDRFSAERTGGSVSTLTIQRTQQEDSAVYLCASSAFGTGDGYTFGSGTRLTVV.